The rows below give T cell receptor beta chains drawn from one sample of a study of blood T cell repertoires in COVID-19. The protocol was immunoSEQ multiplex PCR, while the TCRdb copy is restricted to in-frame clones and leaves out a portion. Among some 150,000 clones listed, around 76% were seen once. Specimen: peripheral blood. These TCRs come from a woman in her sixties or seventies with acute or convalescent COVID-19. CDR3s leave out the opening cysteine and the closing phenylalanine or tryptophan. Size tells how often a clone was seen (once, few, many) or the class of an expanded clone, and some rows leave it out.

>TRBV20-1|few|TRBJ1-1|12
SASRGALNTEAF
>TRBV28|-|TRBJ1-1|18
ASSSLSTSFTRGGYTEAF
>TRBV6-5|-|TRBJ1-4|11
ASRDRVDEKLF
>TRBV6-5|-|TRBJ2-5|14
ASSYDHGLGGETQY
>TRBV6-1|-|TRBJ2-5|14
ASSEGRGRRQETQY
>TRBV19|-|TRBJ1-1|10
ASSTGFTEAF
>TRBV28|-|TRBJ1-6|11
ASSFQDRGEIR
>TRBV11-3|-|TRBJ2-1|11
ASSFDNPNEQF
>TRBV18|-|TRBJ2-7|16
ASSPTGSGTGSSYEQY
>TRBV6-5|-|TRBJ1-1|11
ASLGQADTEAF
>TRBV7-8|-|TRBJ1-3|12
ASAFGGPGNTIY
>TRBV9|-|TRBJ2-3|13
ASTPTSGSTDTQY
>TRBV6-2/TRBV6-3|-|TRBJ1-5|12
ASSGLEGNQPQH
>TRBV7-2|-|TRBJ2-4|16
ASSLGGQYQLAKNIQY
>TRBV11-2|-|TRBJ2-7|13
ASSLDRGFFYEQY
>TRBV4-3|-|TRBJ2-2|14
ASSQSRDIFTGELF
>TRBV5-1|-|TRBJ2-5|12
ASSLYGGQETQY
>TRBV2|-|TRBJ2-2|11
ASSFGGTGELF
>TRBV5-1|-|TRBJ1-3|13
ASSLEQGSGNTIY
>TRBV6-4|-|TRBJ1-1|15
ASRDGQAKPNNTEAF
>TRBV2|once|TRBJ1-5|13
ASSESAGNNQPQH
>TRBV7-2|-|TRBJ2-7|13
ASSHSPGTDYEQY
>TRBV7-9|-|TRBJ1-6|11
ASSRDRASPLH
>TRBV10-3|-|TRBJ2-1|13
AISGDRDPYNEQF
>TRBV4-3|-|TRBJ2-2|11
ASSQERGLALF
>TRBV28|-|TRBJ2-2|21
ASSLSRWWGAPDRADSAGELF
>TRBV4-2|few|TRBJ1-5|12
ASSPGQAPSAQH
>TRBV4-1|-|TRBJ1-2|13
ASSSKTDRAHGYT
>TRBV28|-|TRBJ2-3|13
ASSFPSGTADTQY
>TRBV7-2|-|TRBJ1-6|11
ASSPTRNSPLH
>TRBV27|-|TRBJ1-2|16
ASSLGSGTPWTFHGYT
>TRBV19|once|TRBJ2-1|13
ASSLGTSRHNEQF
>TRBV28|-|TRBJ1-5|13
ASSSGIAYNQPQH
>TRBV19|-|TRBJ1-1|13
ASSISGGRSTEAF
>TRBV3-1/TRBV3-2|-|TRBJ1-2|13
ASRFRGEEAYGYT
>TRBV27|-|TRBJ2-5|13
ASSPRRLAEETQY
>TRBV5-1|many|TRBJ1-1|16
ASSPGRTGGFSYTEAF
>TRBV15|-|TRBJ1-2|12
ATSRDRTGYGYT
>TRBV24-1|-|TRBJ1-5|12
ATSDKSSNQPQH
>TRBV11-3|-|TRBJ2-3|13
ASSPRSGSTDTQY
>TRBV24-1|once|TRBJ2-6|15
ATSDASGDPGANVLT
>TRBV15|-|TRBJ2-5|12
ATSGRDSTGTQY
>TRBV7-2|-|TRBJ2-3|12
ASSSRTGVDTQY
>TRBV29-1|-|TRBJ1-1|10
SVAGQGLEAF
>TRBV19|few|TRBJ1-5|11
ASSGQHNQPQH
>TRBV27|-|TRBJ1-1|12
ASKLFGTQGEAF